This passage covers 30 T cell receptor beta chains from one sample sequenced in a study of shared clonotypes between healthy human individuals. The naive CD8 population came from CD45RO-negative cells selected for CCR7, without terminally differentiated effector memory CD45RA+ cells. TCRdb's table, derived via immunoSEQ multiplex PCR, lists solely in-frame clones and lacks some. Here the sample spans 650,000 to 800,000 clones, 90% to 95% being singletons. The sample consisted of naive CD8+ T cells sorted from blood. Every receptor here comes from a man younger than 40 in good health.

The rearrangement joins TRBV5-1 to TRBJ2-7, with D perhaps TRBD1 (5 bases). V lost 3 bases and J 0 bases, leaving 10 bases between the germline ends. Germline CDR1 is SGHRS and CDR2 is YFSETQ. The CDR3 contains 14 residues. The CDR3 spells CASSSVTGSYEQYF. CDR3 nucleotides: TGCGCCAGCAGCTCTGTAACAGGCTCCTACGAGCAGTACTTC.

This chain connects TRBV7-9 to TRBJ2-4, with D perhaps TRBD1 (6 bases). The CDR3 has 15 residues. V dropped 1 base and J dropped 7 bases, with 14 bases sitting between them. Germline values: CDR1 SEHNR, CDR2 FQNEAQ (reference sequence). CDR3 in DNA: TGTGCCAGCAGCTTAGGGGCCTCTACAGGGAACATTCAGTACTTC. Amino acids: CASSLGASTGNIQYF.

Concerning this clone itself: The same CDR3 arises from other DNA sequences in this sample as well. The chain couples TRBV7-9 to TRBJ1-5, with D unclear. This CDR3 region has 13 residues. Germline V gene lookup returns CDR1 SEHNR and CDR2 FQNEAQ (reference sequence). V was shortened by 1 base and J by 3 bases, with 4 bases between the two germline ends. CDR3 in DNA: TGTGCCAGCAGCTTAGACGTCAATCAGCCCCAGCATTTT. It specifies CASSLDVNQPQHF.

CDR3 sequence: CASSLRPTEAFF. CDR3 DNA sequence: TGTGCCAGCAGTTTACGCCCCACTGAAGCTTTCTTT. The gene calls are TRBV28 and TRBJ1-1; D uncertain. This CDR3 is 12 amino acids long. V gave up 2 bases and J gave up 4 bases, with 5 bases separating them. Germline lookup yields CDR1 MDHEN and CDR2 SYDVKM.

The gene calls are TRBV7-8 and TRBJ2-1, with no clear D. Trimming shortened V by 3 bases and J by 6 bases, and 9 bases separated the two germline ends. Per the germline V gene, CDR1 is SGHVS and CDR2 is FQNEAQ. The CDR3 extends over 13 amino acids. The CDR3 DNA sequence: TGTGCCAGCAGCTTGTTTGTGAGCAATGAGCAGTTCTTC. Encoded protein: CASSLFVSNEQFF.

The J gene is TRBJ2-5, the V gene TRBV13; perhaps TRBD1 as D (6 bases). Per germline, CDR1 PRHDT and CDR2 FYEKMQ (reference sequence). The CDR3 runs 14 residues. With 4 bases removed from V and 0 bases from J, the gap between germline ends came to 9 bases. CDR3 nucleotides: TGTGCCAGCAGCTCCTGGACAGACCAAGAGACCCAGTACTTC. Protein sequence: CASSSWTDQETQYF.

This clone was recorded only once. This sequence joins TRBV6-6 and TRBJ2-3, with no clear D. In germline, CDR1 is MNHNY, CDR2 SVGAGI (reference sequence). This CDR3 is 16 amino acids long. V lost 7 bases, J lost 2 bases, and 19 bases lay in between. CDR3 in DNA: TGTGCCAGCACCCAGACTGCCCATGCACTCACAGATACGCAGTATTTT. Translated: CASTQTAHALTDTQYF.

In this sample, this clone turned up a few times. The V gene is TRBV2, the J gene TRBJ2-7; 10 nucleotides agree with TRBD2. From germline, CDR1 is SNHLY and CDR2 FYNNEI. This CDR3 region has 14 residues. With V trimmed by 3 bases and J by 3 bases, 2 bases remained unmatched. DNA for the CDR3: TGTGCCAGCAGTGAGAGCGGGGGGGGCTACGAGCAGTACTTC. Protein: CASSESGGGYEQYF.

The chain carries TRBV29-1 and TRBJ1-3; D call uncertain. CDR1 is SQVTM, CDR2 ANQGSEA, per germline. Trimming left V 5 bases short and J 0 bases short, with 14 bases between. The CDR3 has 15 amino acids. The CDR3 loop is CSVRRLVPSGNTIYF. In DNA form, the CDR3 reads TGCAGCGTTCGGAGGCTGGTCCCCTCTGGAAACACCATATATTTT. The entire variable domain, with the rest obtained from reference TRBV29-1 and TRBJ1-3, is as follows: SAVISQKPSRDICQRGTSLTIQCQVDSQVTMMFWYRQQPGQSLTLIATANQGSEATYESGFVIDKFPISRPNLTFSTLTVSNMSPEDSSIYLCSVRRLVPSGNTIYFGEGSWLTVV.

About this clone: Additional DNA sequences in this sample encode the identical CDR3. V usage is TRBV19 and J usage is TRBJ1-1; D is possibly TRBD1 (5 bases). V was shortened by 4 bases and J by 1 base, with 7 bases between the two germline ends. This CDR3 is 13 amino acids long. Germline CDR1 LNHDA, CDR2 SQIVND (reference sequence). The CDR3 sequence is CASSTGRNTEAFF. Written as DNA, the CDR3 is TGTGCCAGTAGTACAGGGAGGAACACTGAAGCTTTCTTT.

The chain is built from TRBV27 and TRBJ2-7, with a weak D call TRBD1 (6 bases). Germline CDR1 MNHEY, CDR2 SMNVEV (reference sequence). The CDR3 loop spans 13 amino acids. Trimming removed 3 bases from V and 4 bases from J, with 10 bases in between. Here the CDR3 reads CASSLRTEYEQYF. The CDR3, as DNA: TGTGCCAGCAGTTTGAGGACAGAGTACGAGCAGTACTTC.

This clone was observed once. This chain uses TRBV9 with TRBJ2-1, with a weak D call TRBD2 (5 bases). With 3 bases removed from V and 0 bases from J, the gap between germline ends came to 13 bases. Per the germline V gene, CDR1 is SGDLS and CDR2 is YYNGEE. The CDR3 has 16 amino acids. CDR3 amino acids: CASSGLAMSSYNEQFF. CDR3 in DNA: TGTGCCAGCAGCGGGTTAGCGATGAGCTCCTACAATGAGCAGTTCTTC.

J is TRBJ1-2 and V is TRBV6-4; unclear D gene. Germline assignment: CDR1 MRHNA and CDR2 SNTAGT. The CDR3 is 15 residues long. Trimming removed 1 base from V and 6 bases from J, with 15 bases in between. The CDR3 DNA reads TGTGCCAGCAGTGACTTCTTATTTCGGGGAAATGGCTACACCTTC. This translates into CASSDFLFRGNGYTF.

The CDR3 spells CASSPLLTGEVNEQFF. The CDR3 bases are TGTGCCAGCAGCCCACTCCTGACAGGGGAGGTCAATGAGCAGTTCTTC. The V gene is TRBV11-1, the J gene TRBJ2-1; the match to TRBD1 covers 8 bases. Germline assignment: CDR1 SGHAT and CDR2 FQDESV (reference sequence). This CDR3 region has 16 residues. The V gene end was trimmed by 5 bases and the J gene end by 6 bases; junction bases not matched to a gene: 12.

This clone was seen more than once but under ten times. The chain has TRBV9 and TRBJ2-1, with 9 bases fitting TRBD2. The CDR3 runs to 15 residues. After removal of 0 bases from V and 7 bases from J, the junction contained 5 bases not matched to a gene. Germline loops: CDR1 SGDLS, CDR2 YYNGEE. The CDR3 loop reads CASSVAHGLANEQFF. In nucleotides, the CDR3 is TGTGCCAGCAGCGTAGCTCATGGACTAGCGAATGAGCAGTTCTTC.

About this clone: This specimen includes other DNA sequences encoding the same CDR3. This chain uses TRBV28 with TRBJ1-5; maybe TRBD1 (6 bases). V was trimmed by 1 base and J by 2 bases, leaving 6 bases between them. Germline-derived CDR1 and CDR2 are MDHEN and SYDVKM. The CDR3 runs to 14 residues. This CDR3 is CASSLSGGNQPQHF. The CDR3 nucleotides are TGTGCCAGCAGTTTATCAGGGGGCAATCAGCCCCAGCATTTT.

The genes are TRBV18 and TRBJ2-1; no clear D. The V end was cut by 3 bases, the J end by 0 bases, with 6 bases between. This CDR3 comprises 14 residues. The germline V gene has CDR1 KGHSH and CDR2 LQKENI. CDR3 sequence reads: CASSPQSSYNEQFF. As DNA, the CDR3 is TGTGCCAGCTCACCTCAAAGCTCCTACAATGAGCAGTTCTTC.

The genes are TRBV9 and TRBJ2-1; D is uncertain. The ends were cut back, 2 bases at V and 8 bases at J, with 8 bases in the middle. Germline V lookup: CDR1 SGDLS, CDR2 YYNGEE. The CDR3 covers 12 residues. The CDR3 DNA follows: TGTGCCAGCAGCGTTTCCCAGCATGAGCAGTTCTTC. It encodes CASSVSQHEQFF.

The chain employs TRBV14 and TRBJ2-5; D gene uncertain. Germline CDR1 and CDR2: SGHDN and FVKESK. V was clipped by 0 bases and J by 2 bases, with 7 bases between them. The CDR3 spans 14 residues. The CDR3 sequence is CASSQEQTQETQYF. Here the CDR3 DNA reads TGTGCCAGCAGCCAAGAACAAACTCAAGAGACCCAGTACTTC.

This clone was counted once. The rearrangement links TRBV5-5 to TRBJ1-1; D might be TRBD1 (5 bases). The length of the CDR3 is 13 residues. Germline CDR1 is SGHKS and CDR2 is YYEKEE (reference sequence). V was cut by 2 bases and J by 7 bases, with 12 bases left in between. CDR3 in DNA: TGTGCCAGCAGCTTTGAGGGGAGACATGAAGCTTTCTTT. It is translated as CASSFEGRHEAFF.

The CDR3 protein is CASSLSRQLNTEAFF. The CDR3 DNA sequence: TGTGCCAGTAGCTTATCGCGACAGTTGAACACTGAAGCTTTCTTT. The V and J genes are TRBV19 and TRBJ1-1; perhaps TRBD1 as D (5 bases). Germline CDR1 reads LNHDA; CDR2 reads SQIVND (reference sequence). Trimming stripped 6 bases from V and 0 bases from J, with 14 bases between. CDR3 length: 15 amino acids.

On this clone itself: Sequence at one end of the junction differs from germline and may be a read error. The CDR3 protein is CASSDAFLSHEQYF. The CDR3 DNA reads as TGCGCCAGCAGTGACGCCTTTCTCTCCCACGAGCAGTACTTC. The chain carries TRBV10-1 and TRBJ2-7; no clear D gene. This CDR3 is 14 amino acids long. CDR1 is WNHNN, CDR2 SYGVQD, per germline (reference sequence).

This clone was seen once. J is TRBJ2-1 and V is TRBV7-9; TRBD2 matches 14 bases. This CDR3 is built from 18 residues. Germline values: CDR1 SEHNR, CDR2 FQNEAQ (reference sequence). V trimming: 5 bases; J trimming: 5 bases; junction bases outside the gene matches: 11. The CDR3 DNA reads TGTGCCAGCAGCCCTAGTGGGACTAGCGGGAGCCGGGACAATGAGCAGTTCTTC. Translating gives CASSPSGTSGSRDNEQFF.

The rearrangement links TRBV19 to TRBJ2-7, with 8 positions matching TRBD2. Germline CDR1 is LNHDA and CDR2 is SQIVND (reference sequence). The length of the CDR3 is 15 residues. Trimming at V came to 0 bases and at J to 2 bases, leaving 3 bases not matched to a gene. CDR3: CASSIDSGAPYEQYF. Written as DNA, the CDR3 is TGTGCCAGTAGTATAGATAGCGGGGCTCCCTACGAGCAGTACTTC.

This chain links TRBV7-9 with TRBJ2-7; D possibly corresponds to TRBD2 (5 bases). Per the germline V gene, CDR1 is SEHNR and CDR2 is FQNEAQ (reference sequence). The V gene lost 7 bases and the J gene lost 5 bases, with 18 bases spanning the gap. The CDR3 length is 14 residues. The CDR3 region is CASTTPTGSDEQYF. The CDR3 nucleotides are TGTGCCAGCACCACCCCGACGGGGTCGGACGAGCAGTACTTC. The full variable domain, with the rest looked up from reference TRBV7-9 and TRBJ2-7, is DTGVSQNPRHKITKRGQNVTFRCDPISEHNRLYWYRQTLGQGPEFLTYFQNEAQLEKSRLLSDRFSAERPKGSFSTLEIQRTEQGDSAMYLCASTTPTGSDEQYFGPGTRLTVT.

The chain joins TRBV7-9 to TRBJ2-3; a possible D gene is TRBD1 (6 bases). The V end lost 8 bases, the J end lost 3 bases, and 21 bases lay between the germline ends. Germline lookup yields CDR1 SEHNR and CDR2 FQNEAQ (reference sequence). The CDR3 sequence is 16 residues long. CDR3 residues: CASAKRRTEKTDTQYF. The DNA of the CDR3 is TGTGCCAGCGCGAAACGTCGGACAGAAAAAACAGATACGCAGTATTTT.

CDR3 region: CASTPYGPTGRFYEQFF. Written as DNA, the CDR3 is TGTGCCAGCACCCCCTATGGCCCGACGGGTCGGTTCTATGAGCAGTTCTTC. V usage is TRBV11-2 and J usage is TRBJ2-1; no reliable D call. The V end lost 7 bases, the J end lost 8 bases, and 27 bases lay between the germline ends. The CDR3 consists of 17 residues. CDR1 and CDR2 from the germline V gene are SGHAT and FQNNGV.

For the CDR3, the DNA is TGCGCCAGCAGTGATCTGGGGTGGGAGGCGACCTACGAGCAGTACTTC. Protein sequence: CASSDLGWEATYEQYF. The chain carries TRBV10-2 and TRBJ2-7; tentatively, D is TRBD2 (6 bases). Germline-derived CDR1 and CDR2 are WSHSY and SAAADI. This CDR3 is 16 amino acids long. V was shortened by 3 bases and J by 2 bases, with 17 bases between the two germline ends.

This chain joins TRBV7-6 and TRBJ2-5; 9 bases are shared with TRBD1. There are 15 residues in the CDR3. The V and J ends lost 1 base and 0 bases, in that order; junction bases with no gene match: 0. Germline lookup yields CDR1 SGHVS and CDR2 FNYEAQ. CDR3 nucleotide sequence: TGTGCCAGCAGCTTAGGGACAGGGGACCAAGAGACCCAGTACTTC. It translates to CASSLGTGDQETQYF.

This clone was recorded only once. The CDR3 region has the DNA TGTGCCAGCAGCCCCACTGGTAGCGGGACCTACAATGAGCAGTTCTTC. This sequence encodes CASSPTGSGTYNEQFF. The rearrangement joins TRBV9 to TRBJ2-1, with 8 bases matching TRBD2. This CDR3 contains 16 residues. CDR1 is SGDLS and CDR2 is YYNGEE in the germline V gene. Trimming at V came to 4 bases and at J to 2 bases, leaving 8 bases not matched to a gene.